This TCR beta chain was found in a study of post-analysis software for immune sequencing data. As for the study in general: The study covered relapsing-remitting, secondary progressive and progressive-relapsing courses of multiple sclerosis. General observations from the study: A handful of TRBV segments were significantly more frequent in patients than in controls. TRBV5-6, TRBV5-1 and TRBV20-1 were among these segments. Normalized Chao1 diversity was significantly lower in multiple sclerosis patients than in controls.

Of note for this clonotype: Its target is not known.

Germline CDR1 and CDR2: MDHEN and SYDVKM. CDR3 length: 13 residues. Trimming removed 6 bases from V and 6 bases from J, with 12 bases in between. TCR beta cDNA libraries had unique molecular identifiers. Between roughly 0.9 and 11 million T cells gave rise to some 470,000 cDNA molecules. One entry per CDR3 protein results from TCRdb running MiXCR on the PCR reads. Here the sample spans approximately 770,000 distinct CDR3 sequences, under 60% being singletons. The source of this sequence is a girl between 5 and 17 years old with multiple sclerosis. The material sequenced was blood. The V call is TRBV28, the J call TRBJ1-5; D is ambiguous. The CDR3: CASRYGRVQPQHF. DNA for the CDR3: TGTGCCAGCAGGTACGGGAGGGTTCAGCCCCAGCATTTT. Combining the CDR3 with reference TRBV28 and TRBJ1-5 gives the whole variable domain DVKVTQSSRYLVKRTGEKVFLECVQDMDHENMFWYRQDPGLGLRLIYFSYDVKMKEKGDIPEGYSVSREKKERFSLILESASTNQTSMYLCASRYGRVQPQHFGDGTRLSIL.